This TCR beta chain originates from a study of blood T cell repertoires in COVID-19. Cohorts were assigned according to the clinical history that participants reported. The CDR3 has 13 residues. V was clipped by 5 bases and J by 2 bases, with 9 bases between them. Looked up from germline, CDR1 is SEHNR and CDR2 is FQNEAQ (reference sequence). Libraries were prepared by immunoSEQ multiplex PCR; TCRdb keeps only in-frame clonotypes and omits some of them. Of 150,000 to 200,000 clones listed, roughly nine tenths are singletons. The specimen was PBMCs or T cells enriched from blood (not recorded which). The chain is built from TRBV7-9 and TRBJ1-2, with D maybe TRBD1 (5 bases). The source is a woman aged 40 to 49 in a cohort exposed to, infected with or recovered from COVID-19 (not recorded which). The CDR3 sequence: CASSDGQNYGYTF. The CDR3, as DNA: TGTGCCAGCAGCGACGGACAAAACTATGGCTACACCTTC.